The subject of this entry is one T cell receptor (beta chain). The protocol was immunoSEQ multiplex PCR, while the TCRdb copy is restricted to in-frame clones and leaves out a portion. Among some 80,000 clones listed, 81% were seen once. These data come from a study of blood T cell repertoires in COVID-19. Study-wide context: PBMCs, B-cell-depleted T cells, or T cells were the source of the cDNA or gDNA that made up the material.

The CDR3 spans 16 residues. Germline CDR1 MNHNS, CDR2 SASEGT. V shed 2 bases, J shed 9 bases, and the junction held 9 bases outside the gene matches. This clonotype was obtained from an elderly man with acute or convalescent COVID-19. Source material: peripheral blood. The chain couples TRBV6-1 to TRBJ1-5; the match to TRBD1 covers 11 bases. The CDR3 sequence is CASSELGTGGMRPQHF. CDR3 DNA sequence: TGTGCCAGCAGTGAATTGGGGACAGGGGGGATGAGGCCCCAGCATTTT.